This TCR beta chain comes out of a study of cytomegalovirus exposure and HLA in healthy donors. As for this clone: Its antigen remains unidentified.

With 60 Vbeta and 13 Jbeta primers, the PCR was carried out. The repertoire was sequenced with immunoSEQ multiplex PCR; TCRdb's copy has only in-frame clones and lacks some. In the table there are fewer than 200,000 clones, 80% of which are singletons. General study results and limits: Presence/absence results assume similar sequencing depth per donor, which may not hold.

V gave up 3 bases and J gave up 0 bases; unmatched junction bases: 8. CDR1 is SGHNT, CDR2 YYREEE, per germline (reference sequence). The CDR3 is 17 residues long. This receptor was obtained from a woman aged 50 to 65 in good health and CMV-seropositive. The rearrangement joins TRBV5-4 to TRBJ2-3, with 9 bases lining up with TRBD1. What was sequenced was PBMCs. CDR3 DNA sequence: TGTGCCAGCAGCTCCGGGACAGGGACTACTAGCACAGATACGCAGTATTTT. Residues: CASSSGTGTTSTDTQYF.